This T cell receptor beta chain was sequenced in a study of pediatric ulcerative colitis. Study at large: Most patients had pancolitis, and two had left-sided colitis.

With regard to this clone: Its target is not known.

During colonoscopy, one to two rectal pinch biopsies were collected. Each sample received Survey-level depth of up to 500,000 reads. The assay was immunoSEQ multiplex PCR, and TCRdb's table has in-frame clones only and misses some. Of 40,000 to 60,000 clones listed, 78% were seen once; the top ten hold less than 4.5%. CDR3 size: 15 residues. Germline V gene lookup returns CDR1 KGHSH and CDR2 LQKENI. V gave up 1 base and J gave up 6 bases; unmatched junction bases: 7. Overall study results and limits: In rectum, acute severe colitis had expanded clones and less diversity.

The specimen sequenced was gut tissue. The chain combines TRBV18 with TRBJ1-1; 8 positions agree with TRBD1. This receptor was identified in a girl aged 10 to 17 with moderate ulcerative colitis. CDR3 residues: CASSPRMTGDPEAFF. Here the CDR3 DNA reads TGTGCCAGCTCACCACGAATGACAGGGGACCCTGAAGCTTTCTTT.